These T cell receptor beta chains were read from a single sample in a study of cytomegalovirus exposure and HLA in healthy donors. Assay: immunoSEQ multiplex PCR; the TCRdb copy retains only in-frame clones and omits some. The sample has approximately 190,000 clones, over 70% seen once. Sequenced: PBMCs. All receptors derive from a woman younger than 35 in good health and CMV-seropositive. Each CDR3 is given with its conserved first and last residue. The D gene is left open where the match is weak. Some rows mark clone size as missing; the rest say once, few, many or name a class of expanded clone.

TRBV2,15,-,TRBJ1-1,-,CASNKVGGVGTEAFF,TGTGCCAGCAATAAGGTCGGAGGTGTGGGTACTGAAGCTTTCTTT
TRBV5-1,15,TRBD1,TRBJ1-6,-,CASSLETGDNSPLHF,TGCGCCAGCAGCTTGGAGACAGGGGATAATTCACCCCTCCACTTT
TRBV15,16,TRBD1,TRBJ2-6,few,CATSRQSGTGSNGLTF,TGTGCCACCAGCAGACAGTCCGGGACAGGGTCCAACGGCCTGACTTTC
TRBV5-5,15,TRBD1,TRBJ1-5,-,CASSLWDRGGQPQHF,TGTGCCAGCAGCTTATGGGACAGGGGTGGTCAGCCCCAGCATTTT
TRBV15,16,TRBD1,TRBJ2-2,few,CATSRGTGAITGELFF,TGTGCCACCAGCAGGGGGACAGGGGCGATCACCGGGGAGCTGTTTTTT
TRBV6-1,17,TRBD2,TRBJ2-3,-,CASSEALAGGPTDTQYF,TGTGCCAGCAGTGAAGCACTGGCGGGGGGGCCCACAGATACGCAGTATTTT
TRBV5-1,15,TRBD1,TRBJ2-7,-,CASSPPGQGLNEQYF,TGCGCCAGCAGCCCACCGGGACAGGGGTTAAACGAGCAGTACTTC
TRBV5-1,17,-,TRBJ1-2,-,CASSSSADSGPRGGYTF,TGCGCCAGCAGCTCGTCCGCGGACAGTGGTCCAAGGGGGGGCTACACCTTC
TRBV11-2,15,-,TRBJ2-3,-,CASSTLATSTDTQYF,TGTGCCAGCAGCACTCTAGCGACTAGCACAGATACGCAGTATTTT
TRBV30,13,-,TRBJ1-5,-,CAWSLRGNQPQHF,TGTGCCTGGAGCCTCAGGGGCAATCAGCCCCAGCATTTT
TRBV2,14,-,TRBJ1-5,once,CASSNIPPAGTQHF,TGTGCCAGCAGTAACATCCCTCCGGCGGGGACCCAGCATTTT
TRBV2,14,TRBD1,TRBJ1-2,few,CASSFNRGPYGYTF,TGTGCCAGCAGTTTTAACAGGGGGCCCTATGGCTACACCTTC
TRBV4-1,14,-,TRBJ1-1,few,CASSQDFKGLKAFF,TGCGCCAGCAGCCAAGACTTCAAGGGACTCAAAGCTTTCTTT
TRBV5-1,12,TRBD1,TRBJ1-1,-,CASSRDRAEAFF,TGCGCCAGCAGCCGGGACAGGGCTGAAGCTTTCTTT
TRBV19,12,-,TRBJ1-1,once,CASSNRRGEAFF,TGTGCCAGTAGTAACCGTCGGGGTGAAGCTTTCTTT
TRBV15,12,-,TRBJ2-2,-,CATSRDGWELFF,TGTGCCACCAGCAGAGATGGCTGGGAGCTGTTTTTT
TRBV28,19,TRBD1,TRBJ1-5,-,CASSLDRTSPVYSNQPQHF,TGTGCCAGCAGCTTGGACAGGACTTCCCCTGTATATAGCAATCAGCCCCAGCATTTT
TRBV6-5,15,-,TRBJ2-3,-,CASRWSARKTDTQYF,TGTGCCAGCAGGTGGTCGGCTAGGAAAACAGATACGCAGTATTTT
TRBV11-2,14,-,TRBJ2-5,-,CASSLLAGAETQYF,TGTGCCAGCAGCTTATTAGCAGGGGCCGAGACCCAGTACTTC
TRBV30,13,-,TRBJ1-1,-,CAWQPSGNTEAFF,TGTGCCTGGCAGCCCAGCGGGAACACTGAAGCTTTCTTT
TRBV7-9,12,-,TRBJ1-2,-,CASSPAGGGYTF,TGTGCCAGCAGCCCCGCCGGGGGGGGCTACACCTTC
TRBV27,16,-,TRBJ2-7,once,CASSLTGQGGDYEQYF,TGTGCCAGCAGTTTAACCGGACAGGGAGGGGACTACGAGCAGTACTTC
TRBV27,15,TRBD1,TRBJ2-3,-,CASSSRGRQVDTQYF,TGTGCCAGCAGTAGCAGGGGGCGGCAGGTCGATACGCAGTATTTT
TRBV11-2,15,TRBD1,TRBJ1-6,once,CATRPQGTRNSPLHF,TGTGCCACCCGTCCACAGGGGACTCGTAATTCACCCCTCCACTTT
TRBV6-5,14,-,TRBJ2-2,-,CASKAGGGTGELFF,TGTGCCAGCAAGGCTGGGGGCGGCACCGGGGAGCTGTTTTTT
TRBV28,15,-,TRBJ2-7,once,CASSLWRQPVYEQYF,TGTGCCAGCAGTTTATGGAGACAGCCCGTTTACGAGCAGTACTTC
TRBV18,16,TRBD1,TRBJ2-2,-,CASSFRQGVNTGELFF,TGTGCCAGCTCATTTCGACAGGGAGTCAACACCGGGGAGCTGTTTTTT
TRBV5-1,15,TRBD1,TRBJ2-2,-,CASSLRGRNTGELFF,TGCGCCAGCAGCTTGAGGGGGCGCAACACCGGGGAGCTGTTTTTT
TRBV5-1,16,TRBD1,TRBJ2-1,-,CASSSARDRGYNEQFF,TGCGCCAGCAGCTCGGCCCGGGACAGGGGCTACAATGAGCAGTTCTTC
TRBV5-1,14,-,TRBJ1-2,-,CASSLAEGYYGYTF,TGCGCCAGCAGCTTGGCGGAGGGCTACTATGGCTACACCTTC
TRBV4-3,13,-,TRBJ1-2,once,CASSQVGGDGYTF,TGCGCCAGCAGCCAAGTCGGCGGGGACGGCTACACCTTC
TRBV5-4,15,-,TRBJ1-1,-,CASSLAGLQNTEAFF,TGTGCCAGCAGCTTGGCAGGGCTTCAGAACACTGAAGCTTTCTTT
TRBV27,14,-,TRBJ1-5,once,CASSLGRGHQPQHF,TGTGCCAGCAGTTTGGGGAGGGGCCATCAGCCCCAGCATTTT
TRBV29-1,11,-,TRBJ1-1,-,CSVQGITEAFF,TGCAGCGTGCAGGGAATCACTGAAGCTTTCTTT
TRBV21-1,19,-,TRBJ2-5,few,CASSKPGVQRGGLRETQYF,TGTGCCAGCAGCAAACCAGGGGTTCAGCGGGGGGGCCTGAGGGAGACCCAGTACTTC
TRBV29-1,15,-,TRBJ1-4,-,CSVESRTSTNEKLFF,TGCAGCGTTGAAAGTAGGACTTCAACTAATGAAAAACTGTTTTTT
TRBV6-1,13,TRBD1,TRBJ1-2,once,CASRQGADYGYTF,TGTGCCAGCAGACAGGGGGCGGACTATGGCTACACCTTC
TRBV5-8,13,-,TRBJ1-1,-,CASIPVPGTEAFF,TGTGCCAGCATCCCGGTTCCGGGCACTGAAGCTTTCTTT
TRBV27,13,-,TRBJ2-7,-,CASSRTVSYEQYF,TGTGCCAGCAGTCGGACAGTTTCCTACGAGCAGTACTTC
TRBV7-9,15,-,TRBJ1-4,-,CASSFWEGVGEKLFF,TGTGCCAGCAGCTTTTGGGAAGGGGTAGGGGAAAAACTGTTTTTT
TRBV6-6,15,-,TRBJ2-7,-,CASSSPQDSSYEQYF,TGTGCCAGCAGTTCACCACAGGACAGCTCCTACGAGCAGTACTTC
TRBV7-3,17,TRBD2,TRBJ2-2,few,CASSLGPAMGGTGELFF,TGTGCCAGCAGCTTAGGTCCGGCGATGGGGGGGACCGGGGAGCTGTTTTTT
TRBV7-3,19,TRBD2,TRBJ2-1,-,CASSSRGLAGASSYNEQFF,TGTGCCAGCAGCTCCCGTGGTCTAGCGGGGGCCAGCTCCTACAATGAGCAGTTCTTC
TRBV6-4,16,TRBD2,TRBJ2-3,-,CASSDSVRGGRDTQYF,TGTGCCAGCAGTGACTCGGTTCGGGGGGGGAGAGATACGCAGTATTTT
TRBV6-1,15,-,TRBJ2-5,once,CASSESVGDLGAQYF,TGTGCCAGCAGTGAATCGGTAGGGGACTTAGGGGCCCAGTACTTC
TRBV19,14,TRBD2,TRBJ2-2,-,CASKTSGGSGELFF,TGTGCCAGTAAAACTAGCGGGGGATCCGGGGAGCTGTTTTTT
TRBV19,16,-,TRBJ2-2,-,CASSIGGRSNTGELFF,TGTGCCAGTAGTATAGGCGGCAGAAGTAACACCGGGGAGCTGTTTTTT
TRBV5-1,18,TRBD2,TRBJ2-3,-,CASSLGSGGASGADTQYF,TGCGCCAGCAGCTTGGGTAGCGGGGGCGCTTCGGGAGCAGATACGCAGTATTTT
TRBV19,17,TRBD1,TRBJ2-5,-,CASSTLSRDSKKETQYF,TGTGCCAGTAGTACACTATCCCGGGACAGCAAAAAAGAGACCCAGTACTTC
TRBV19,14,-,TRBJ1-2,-,CASSNLDRVYGYTF,TGTGCCAGTAGCAACCTGGACAGAGTCTACGGCTACACCTTC
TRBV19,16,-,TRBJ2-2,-,CASSRGGGGETGELFF,TGTGCCAGTAGCAGAGGTGGGGGCGGCGAGACCGGGGAGCTGTTTTTT
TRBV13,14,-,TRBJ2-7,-,CASSLAYRVYEQYF,TGTGCCAGCAGCTTAGCCTACAGGGTGTACGAGCAGTACTTC
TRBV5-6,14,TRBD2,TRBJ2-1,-,CASSAAGGYNEQFF,TGTGCCAGCAGCGCGGCGGGGGGCTACAATGAGCAGTTCTTC
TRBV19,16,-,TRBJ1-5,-,CASSIGRGGGNQPQHF,TGTGCCAGTAGTATTGGCAGGGGAGGGGGCAATCAGCCCCAGCATTTT
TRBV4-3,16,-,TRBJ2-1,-,CASSQETARAYNEQFF,TGCGCCAGCAGCCAAGAAACCGCCAGGGCATACAATGAGCAGTTCTTC
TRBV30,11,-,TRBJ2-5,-,CAWSVGETQYF,TGTGCCTGGAGTGTCGGAGAGACCCAGTACTTC
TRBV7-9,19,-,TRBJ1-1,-,CASSLGRGGGAPANTEAFF,TGTGCCAGCAGCTTAGGACGCGGGGGAGGAGCCCCGGCGAACACTGAAGCTTTCTTT
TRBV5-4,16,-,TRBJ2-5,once,CASSFLGGGYQETQYF,TGTGCCAGCAGCTTCCTAGGGGGGGGGTACCAAGAGACCCAGTACTTC
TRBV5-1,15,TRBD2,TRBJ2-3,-,CASSFSGGATDTQYF,TGCGCCAGCAGCTTCAGCGGGGGAGCCACAGATACGCAGTATTTT
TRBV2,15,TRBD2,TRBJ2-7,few,CASKFSGGPQYEQYF,TGTGCCAGCAAGTTTAGCGGGGGCCCCCAGTACGAGCAGTACTTC